This T cell receptor beta chain was sequenced during a study of shared clonotypes between healthy human individuals. Method: immunoSEQ multiplex PCR; TCRdb's copy keeps in-frame clones and lacks some. Of about 520,000 clones in the sample, 70% to 80% are singletons; the top ten hold 12%. The sample was PBMCs. This clonotype originated in a middle-aged woman in good health. Some clones in this sample may be carry-over from other donors' samples.

Here the CDR3 DNA reads TGTGCCAGCGGGTACTACAATGAGCAGTTCTTC. It yields the protein CASGYYNEQFF. This chain links TRBV25-1 with TRBJ2-1; D remains ambiguous. Germline V lookup: CDR1 MGHDK, CDR2 SYGVNS. This CDR3 is built from 11 residues. V lost 8 bases, J lost 3 bases, and 5 bases lay in between.